Listed here are 9 T cell receptor beta chains from one sample, sequenced in a study of cytomegalovirus exposure and HLA in healthy donors. PCR employed 60 Vbeta and 13 Jbeta primers. Repertoires were generated with immunoSEQ multiplex PCR, while TCRdb's copy carries only in-frame clones and drops some. The data contain 150,000 to 200,000 clones, 79% of them seen just once; the ten biggest clones take up around 0.69%. Material: PBMCs. All receptors come from a woman aged 40-49 years in good health and CMV-seronegative.

The V and J genes are TRBV2 and TRBJ1-1, with D perhaps matching TRBD1 (6 bases). V was cut by 5 bases and J by 0 bases, with 10 bases left in between. Per germline, CDR1 SNHLY and CDR2 FYNNEI. The CDR3 contains 14 residues. The DNA of the CDR3 is TGTGCCAGCAGTACTCGGGACATGAACACTGAAGCTTTCTTT. Its translation is CASSTRDMNTEAFF.

This sequence joins TRBV7-2 and TRBJ2-5; 7 bases are a match to TRBD1. The CDR3 loop spans 14 amino acids. The germline gives CDR1 SGHTA, CDR2 FQGNSA. Trimming removed 1 base from V and 4 bases from J; junction bases left unmatched: 3. The CDR3 DNA sequence: TGTGCCAGCAGCTTAGATCCAGGGGGAGAGACCCAGTACTTC. Its translation is CASSLDPGGETQYF.

The rearrangement uses TRBV5-1 and TRBJ1-1; 8 nucleotides align to TRBD1. This CDR3 contains 15 residues. Germline CDR1 and CDR2: SGHRS and YFSETQ. The trim removed 4 bases at V and 5 bases at J, leaving 10 bases unmatched. The CDR3 region is CASSSETGELTEAFF. In nucleotides, the CDR3 is TGCGCCAGCAGCAGTGAGACAGGGGAACTTACTGAAGCTTTCTTT.

The V gene is TRBV6-1, the J gene TRBJ2-1, with 8 positions matching TRBD2. J gave up 9 bases and V 7 bases, and 14 bases lay outside the gene matches. Germline V lookup: CDR1 MNHNS, CDR2 SASEGT. The CDR3 contains 15 residues. CDR3 region: CASNEKPGGVGEQFF. The CDR3 coding sequence is TGTGCCAGCAACGAAAAGCCCGGGGGGGTTGGTGAGCAGTTCTTC.

In DNA, the CDR3 is TGTGCCAGCAGCCGGACAGGGGGCGCGTGGGGTCAGCCCCAGCATTTT. Its protein product is CASSRTGGAWGQPQHF. The rearrangement joins TRBV27 to TRBJ1-5; 11 nucleotides match TRBD1. The ends lost 6 bases at V and 6 bases at J; junction bases unmatched: 10. The CDR3 extends over 16 amino acids. CDR1 is MNHEY, CDR2 SMNVEV, per germline (reference sequence).

This clone was detected many times. The gene calls are TRBV4-1 and TRBJ1-1; TRBD1 matches 7 bases. The ends lost 0 bases at V and 1 base at J; junction bases unmatched: 2. Per germline, CDR1 MGHRA and CDR2 YSYEKL. This CDR3 region has 15 residues. CDR3 amino acids: CASSQEDRKNTEAFF. CDR3 coding DNA: TGCGCCAGCAGCCAAGAGGACAGGAAGAACACTGAAGCTTTCTTT.

This chain connects TRBV11-3 to TRBJ2-7, with D possibly TRBD2 on 6 matching bases. V was cut by 3 bases and J by 2 bases, with 11 bases left in between. The CDR3 extends over 14 amino acids. Looked up from germline, CDR1 is SGHNT and CDR2 is YENEEA. The chain's CDR3 is CASSFNSGPYEQYF. The CDR3 DNA sequence: TGTGCCAGCAGCTTTAATAGCGGCCCCTACGAGCAGTACTTC.

The chain employs TRBV5-1 and TRBJ2-1; D might be TRBD1 (6 bases). This CDR3 has 18 amino acids. Germline V CDR1 and CDR2: SGHRS, YFSETQ. V gave up 4 bases and J gave up 4 bases, with 24 bases separating them. CDR3 amino acids: CASSLTPRGPGLYNEQFF. CDR3 DNA: TGCGCCAGCAGCCTGACCCCCAGGGGACCCGGGCTATACAATGAGCAGTTCTTC.

The sample holds a few counts of this clone. The V call is TRBV6-5, the J call TRBJ1-5, with TRBD1 as a possible D gene (5 bases). The CDR3 runs to 14 residues. The germline V gene encodes CDR1 MNHEY and CDR2 SVGAGI. V was cut by 0 bases and J by 7 bases, with 10 bases left in between. Here the CDR3 reads CASSYSTVGQPQHF. The CDR3 region has the DNA TGTGCCAGCAGTTACTCGACAGTAGGGCAGCCCCAGCATTTT.